These T cell receptor beta chains were read from a single sample in a study of control samples from healthy donors and cancer patients. The method was immunoSEQ multiplex PCR; TCRdb's version includes in-frame clones alone and lacks a portion of them. The profile covers roughly 130,000 clones, with about 92% appearing a single time and roughly 1.7% taken by the ten largest. Sequences were obtained from PBMCs. The receptors stem from a man aged 45-60 years with head and neck cancer. CDR3s include the opening cysteine and the closing phenylalanine or tryptophan. Each record gives: J gene, V gene, clone size, D gene, CDR3 DNA, CDR3 protein. D genes are given only for firm matches. Size is stated for part of the rows, as once, few or many counts, or as a class when the clone is expanded.

j_gene: TRBJ1-2; v_gene: TRBV2; abundance: -; d_gene: -; CDR3nt: TGTGCCAGCGAGGGGCAGGGACTCAACTATGGCTACACCTTC; CDR3aa: CASEGQGLNYGYTF
j_gene: TRBJ1-3; v_gene: TRBV7-2; abundance: -; d_gene: TRBD1; CDR3nt: TGTGCCAGCAGGAAACAGGGGGCCTTAGCTGGAAACACCATATATTTT; CDR3aa: CASRKQGALAGNTIYF
j_gene: TRBJ2-5; v_gene: TRBV21-1; abundance: -; d_gene: -; CDR3nt: TGTGCCAGCAGCAAGATTTCCCAAGAGACCCAGTACTTC; CDR3aa: CASSKISQETQYF
j_gene: TRBJ2-3; v_gene: TRBV7-3; abundance: -; d_gene: TRBD2; CDR3nt: TGTGCCAGCAGCTTAAAGGGTAGCGGGGCCCAAGATACGCAGTATTTT; CDR3aa: CASSLKGSGAQDTQYF
j_gene: TRBJ1-1; v_gene: TRBV18; abundance: -; d_gene: TRBD1; CDR3nt: TGTGCCAGCTCACCAGATAACAGGGGATTCTCTTCCACTGAAGCTTTCTTT; CDR3aa: CASSPDNRGFSSTEAFF
j_gene: TRBJ1-3; v_gene: TRBV12-3/TRBV12-4; abundance: -; d_gene: -; CDR3nt: TGTGCCAGCAGCATGGTCAACACCATATATTTT; CDR3aa: CASSMVNTIYF
j_gene: TRBJ2-7; v_gene: TRBV3-1/TRBV3-2; abundance: -; d_gene: TRBD1; CDR3nt: TGTGCCAGCAGCCAAGCGGCAGGGACAGGGCAGCAGTACTTC; CDR3aa: CASSQAAGTGQQYF
j_gene: TRBJ2-2; v_gene: TRBV24-1; abundance: -; d_gene: -; CDR3nt: TGTGCCACCAGTGACTCGGACGGGGACACCGGGGAGCTGTTTTTT; CDR3aa: CATSDSDGDTGELFF
j_gene: TRBJ2-1; v_gene: TRBV6-5; abundance: once; d_gene: -; CDR3nt: TGTGCCAGCGAGCAGTCGTTAGAAAATGAGCAGTTCTTC; CDR3aa: CASEQSLENEQFF
j_gene: TRBJ1-1; v_gene: TRBV28; abundance: -; d_gene: -; CDR3nt: TGTGCCAGCAGTTCCTCCCAGTACAGGGTTAACACTGAAGCTTTCTTT; CDR3aa: CASSSSQYRVNTEAFF
j_gene: TRBJ2-2; v_gene: TRBV30; abundance: -; d_gene: -; CDR3nt: TGTGCCTGGAGTGTACGTTCCGGGGAGCTGTTTTTT; CDR3aa: CAWSVRSGELFF
j_gene: TRBJ1-6; v_gene: TRBV6-5; abundance: -; d_gene: -; CDR3nt: TGTGCCAGCAGTTACGGAAGCTCCTATAATTCACCCCTCCACTTT; CDR3aa: CASSYGSSYNSPLHF
j_gene: TRBJ2-7; v_gene: TRBV7-3; abundance: -; d_gene: TRBD1; CDR3nt: TGTGCCAGCAGCTTAGTGCGGACAGGGGTACACGAGCAGTACTTC; CDR3aa: CASSLVRTGVHEQYF
j_gene: TRBJ1-2; v_gene: TRBV4-1; abundance: -; d_gene: -; CDR3nt: TGCGCCAGCAGAAAGGGGGATTTGGACTATGGCTACACCTTC; CDR3aa: CASRKGDLDYGYTF
j_gene: TRBJ1-4; v_gene: TRBV27; abundance: -; d_gene: -; CDR3nt: TGTGCCAGCAGTTTCGCAGGTTTTAATGAAAAACTGTTTTTT; CDR3aa: CASSFAGFNEKLFF
j_gene: TRBJ1-3; v_gene: TRBV2; abundance: -; d_gene: TRBD1; CDR3nt: TGTGCCAGCACCCCGGACAGGGGAAACACCATATATTTT; CDR3aa: CASTPDRGNTIYF
j_gene: TRBJ1-1; v_gene: TRBV12-5; abundance: -; d_gene: -; CDR3nt: TGTGCTAGCGCCGTCGTGAGGAGGACTGAAGCTTTCTTT; CDR3aa: CASAVVRRTEAFF
j_gene: TRBJ2-1; v_gene: TRBV6-1; abundance: -; d_gene: TRBD2; CDR3nt: TGTGCCAGCAGACTAGCGGGTGTCAATGAGCAGTTCTTC; CDR3aa: CASRLAGVNEQFF
j_gene: TRBJ1-1; v_gene: TRBV4-2; abundance: -; d_gene: -; CDR3nt: TGTGCCAGCAGCCAAGAAGCGGATCCCCGGGGTGAAGCTTTCTTT; CDR3aa: CASSQEADPRGEAFF
j_gene: TRBJ2-5; v_gene: TRBV7-9; abundance: -; d_gene: -; CDR3nt: TGTGCCAGCAGCCTAGGACTGCCGGGGGAGACCCAGTACTTC; CDR3aa: CASSLGLPGETQYF
j_gene: TRBJ2-7; v_gene: TRBV4-3; abundance: -; d_gene: -; CDR3nt: TGCGCCAGCAGCCAAGAAGGACACACAGCCTACGAGCAGTACTTC; CDR3aa: CASSQEGHTAYEQYF
j_gene: TRBJ1-4; v_gene: TRBV18; abundance: -; d_gene: -; CDR3nt: TGTGCCAGCTCACCAGGGGGCGGTGAAAAACTGTTTTTT; CDR3aa: CASSPGGGEKLFF
j_gene: TRBJ2-3; v_gene: TRBV7-3; abundance: -; d_gene: -; CDR3nt: TGTGCCAGCAGCTTAAGCACTTTAGATACGCAGTATTTT; CDR3aa: CASSLSTLDTQYF
j_gene: TRBJ1-6; v_gene: TRBV11-3; abundance: -; d_gene: -; CDR3nt: TGTGCCAGCAGCTTAGGGAGTTCACCCCTCCACTTT; CDR3aa: CASSLGSSPLHF
j_gene: TRBJ2-3; v_gene: TRBV6-5; abundance: -; d_gene: -; CDR3nt: TGTGCCAGCAGCCGCCACAGCACAGATACGCAGTATTTT; CDR3aa: CASSRHSTDTQYF
j_gene: TRBJ1-1; v_gene: TRBV3-1/TRBV3-2; abundance: -; d_gene: -; CDR3nt: TGTGCCAGCAGCTTCGATTCGACCACTGAAGCTTTCTTT; CDR3aa: CASSFDSTTEAFF
j_gene: TRBJ1-1; v_gene: TRBV11-3; abundance: once; d_gene: -; CDR3nt: TGTGCCAGCAGCTCAAGATGGAACACTGAAGCTTTCTTT; CDR3aa: CASSSRWNTEAFF
j_gene: TRBJ1-2; v_gene: TRBV30; abundance: -; d_gene: -; CDR3nt: TGTGCCTGGAGTTCGGACAGTAACTATGGCTACACCTTC; CDR3aa: CAWSSDSNYGYTF
j_gene: TRBJ2-2; v_gene: TRBV7-3; abundance: few; d_gene: TRBD1; CDR3nt: TGTGCCAGCAGCTCGGGACAGGGCCCCGGGGAGCTGTTTTTT; CDR3aa: CASSSGQGPGELFF
j_gene: TRBJ1-6; v_gene: TRBV7-3; abundance: -; d_gene: TRBD1; CDR3nt: TGTGCCAGCAGCTTAGGGGACAGGGGTAATTCACCCCTCCACTTT; CDR3aa: CASSLGDRGNSPLHF